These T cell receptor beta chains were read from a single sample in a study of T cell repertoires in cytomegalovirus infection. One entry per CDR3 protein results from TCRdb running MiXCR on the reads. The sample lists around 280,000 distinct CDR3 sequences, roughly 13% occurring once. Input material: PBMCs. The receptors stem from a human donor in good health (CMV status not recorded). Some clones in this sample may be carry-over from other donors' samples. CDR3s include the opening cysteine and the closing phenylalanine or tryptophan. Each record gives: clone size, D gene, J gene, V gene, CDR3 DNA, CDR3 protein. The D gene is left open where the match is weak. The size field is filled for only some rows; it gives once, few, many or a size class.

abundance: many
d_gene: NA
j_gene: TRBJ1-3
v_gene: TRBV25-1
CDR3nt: TGTGCCAGCAGTGAACTTAACTCTGGAAACACCATATATTTT
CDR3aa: CASSELNSGNTIYF

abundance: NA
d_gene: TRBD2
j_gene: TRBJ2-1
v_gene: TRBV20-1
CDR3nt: TGCAGTGCTAGACTACCGGGACTAGCGGGAAACAATGAGCAGTTCTTC
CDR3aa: CSARLPGLAGNNEQFF

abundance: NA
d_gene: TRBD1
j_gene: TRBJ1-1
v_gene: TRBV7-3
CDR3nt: TGTGCCAGCAGCTCTACAGGGGCCAGCGGGGCTGAAGCTTTCTTT
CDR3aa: CASSSTGASGAEAFF

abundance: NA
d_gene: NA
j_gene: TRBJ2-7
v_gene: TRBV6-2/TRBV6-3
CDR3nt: TGTGCCAGCAGTCCCCGAGGATCCAAGGCCTACGAGCAGTACTTC
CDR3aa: CASSPRGSKAYEQYF

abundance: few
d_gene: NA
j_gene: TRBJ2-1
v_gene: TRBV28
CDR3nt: TGTGCCAGCAGTTTACGGCATGAGCAGTTCTTC
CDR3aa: CASSLRHEQFF

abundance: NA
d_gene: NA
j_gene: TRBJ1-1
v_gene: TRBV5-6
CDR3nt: TGTGCCAGCAGCTTGCGGTCAGTTTGGGGAACTGAAGCTTTCTTT
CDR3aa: CASSLRSVWGTEAFF

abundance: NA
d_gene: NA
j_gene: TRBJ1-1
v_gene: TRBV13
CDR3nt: TGTGCCAGCAGCATCCTTTGGGGGAACACTGAAGCTTTCTTT
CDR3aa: CASSILWGNTEAFF

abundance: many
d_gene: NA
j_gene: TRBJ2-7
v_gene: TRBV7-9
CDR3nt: TGTGCCAGCAGCGCCTTCTCGCGAGGGGGCTACGAGCAGTACTTC
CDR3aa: CASSAFSRGGYEQYF

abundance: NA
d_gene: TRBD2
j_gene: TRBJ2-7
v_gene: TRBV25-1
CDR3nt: TGTGCCAGCAGCTTAGCGGGAAAGGGGTACGAGCAGTACTTC
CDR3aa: CASSLAGKGYEQYF

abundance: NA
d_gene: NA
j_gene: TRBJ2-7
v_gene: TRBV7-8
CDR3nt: TGTGCCAGCAGCTTACAGTGGGAGAACGAGCAGTACTTC
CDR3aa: CASSLQWENEQYF

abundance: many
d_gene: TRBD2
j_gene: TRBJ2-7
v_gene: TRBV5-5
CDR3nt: TGTGCCAGCAGACCCGGGACTAGCCGCTACGAGCAGTACTTC
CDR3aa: CASRPGTSRYEQYF

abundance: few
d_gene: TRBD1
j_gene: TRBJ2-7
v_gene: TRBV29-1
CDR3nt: TGCAGCGTTTGGACAGGAGGCTACGAGCAGTACTTC
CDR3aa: CSVWTGGYEQYF

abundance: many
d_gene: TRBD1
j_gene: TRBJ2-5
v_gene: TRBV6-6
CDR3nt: TGTGCCAGCAGGCCGACAGGGGGCCTGGAGACCCAGTACTTC
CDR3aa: CASRPTGGLETQYF

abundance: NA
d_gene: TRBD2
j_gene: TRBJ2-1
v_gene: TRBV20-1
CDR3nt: TGCAGTGCTAGAGATCCCCGCCTAGCGGGGTTAAATGAGCAGTTCTTC
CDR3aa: CSARDPRLAGLNEQFF

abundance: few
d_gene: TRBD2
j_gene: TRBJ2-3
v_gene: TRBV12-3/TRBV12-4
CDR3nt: TGTGCCAGCAGTTTAAAACTAGCGGGGGGACCTAGCACAGATACGCAGTATTTT
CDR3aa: CASSLKLAGGPSTDTQYF

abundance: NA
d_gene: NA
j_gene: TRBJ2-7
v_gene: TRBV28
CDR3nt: TGTGCCAGCAGAAGACAGGCCCGGTATCGAGAGCAGTACTTC
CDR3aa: CASRRQARYREQYF

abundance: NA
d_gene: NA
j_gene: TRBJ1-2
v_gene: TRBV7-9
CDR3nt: TGTGCCAGCAGCTTAGACGGCCTGGGCTACACCTTC
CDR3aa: CASSLDGLGYTF

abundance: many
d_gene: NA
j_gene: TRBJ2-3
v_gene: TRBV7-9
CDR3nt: TGTGCCAGCAGCTTCATCGACAGGGCGGGGACAGATACGCAGTATTTT
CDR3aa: CASSFIDRAGTDTQYF

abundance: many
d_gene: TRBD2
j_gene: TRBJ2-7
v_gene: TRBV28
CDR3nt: TGTGCCAGCAGTCCCCGCGGGGGCGGGAGGGGCGAGCAGTACTTC
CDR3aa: CASSPRGGGRGEQYF

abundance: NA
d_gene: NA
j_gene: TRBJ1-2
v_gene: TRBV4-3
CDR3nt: TGCGCCAGCAGCCAAGGGGGACAAAACTTCTATGGCTACACCTTC
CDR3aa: CASSQGGQNFYGYTF

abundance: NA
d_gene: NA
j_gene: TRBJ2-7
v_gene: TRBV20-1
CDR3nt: TGCAGTGCTAGAATGGGCGCCTACGAGCAGTACTTC
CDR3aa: CSARMGAYEQYF

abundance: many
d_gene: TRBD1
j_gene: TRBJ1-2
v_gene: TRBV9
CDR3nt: TGTGCCAGCAGCGTAGAAACAGGGGTCGGGTATGGCTACACCTTC
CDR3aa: CASSVETGVGYGYTF

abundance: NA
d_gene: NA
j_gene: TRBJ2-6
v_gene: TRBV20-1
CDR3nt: TGCAGTGCTAGAGACGCGGGGTCCACTGGGGCCAACGTCCTGACTTTC
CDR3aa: CSARDAGSTGANVLTF

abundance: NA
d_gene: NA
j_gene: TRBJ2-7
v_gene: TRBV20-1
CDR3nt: TGCAGTGCTAGGGGGGATCACTCCTACGAGCAGTACTTC
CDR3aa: CSARGDHSYEQYF

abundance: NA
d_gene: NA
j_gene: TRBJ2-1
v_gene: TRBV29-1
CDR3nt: TGCAGCGTTGAAGACTGGTACGATGAGCAGTTCTTC
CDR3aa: CSVEDWYDEQFF

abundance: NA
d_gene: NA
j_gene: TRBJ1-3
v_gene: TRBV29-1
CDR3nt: TGCAGCGTGGGGGAAGGTGGAAACACCATATATTTT
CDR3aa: CSVGEGGNTIYF

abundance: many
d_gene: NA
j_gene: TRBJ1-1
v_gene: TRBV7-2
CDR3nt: TGTGCCAGCAGCTTAGACCCGGGCCTGAGGAGCACTGAAGCTTTCTTT
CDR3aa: CASSLDPGLRSTEAFF

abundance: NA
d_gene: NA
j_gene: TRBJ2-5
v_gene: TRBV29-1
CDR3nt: TGCAGCGTTCTGGGGTTTGAAGAGACCCAGTACTTC
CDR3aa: CSVLGFEETQYF

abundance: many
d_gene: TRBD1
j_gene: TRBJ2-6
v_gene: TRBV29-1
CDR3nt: TGCAGCGTTGAAGATGTACAGGGGACCTCTGGGGCCAACGTCCTGACTTTC
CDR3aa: CSVEDVQGTSGANVLTF

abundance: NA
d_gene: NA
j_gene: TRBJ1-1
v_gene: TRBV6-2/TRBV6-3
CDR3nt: TGTGCCAGCCTGGAGAACACTGAAGCTTTCTTT
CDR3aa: CASLENTEAFF

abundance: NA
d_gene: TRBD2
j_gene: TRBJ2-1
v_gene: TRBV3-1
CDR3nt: TGTGGCAGCAGCCAGAGTCTAGCGGTACGTGAGCAGTTCTTC
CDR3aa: CGSSQSLAVREQFF

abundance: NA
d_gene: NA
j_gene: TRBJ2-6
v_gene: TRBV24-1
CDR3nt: TGTGCCACCAGTGATTCCCGGGACCCAGCGGGGGCCAACGTCCTGACTTTC
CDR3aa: CATSDSRDPAGANVLTF

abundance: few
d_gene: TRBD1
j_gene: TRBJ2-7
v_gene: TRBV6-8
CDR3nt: TGTGCCAGCAGAGGACAGGGGGTTTCCTACGAGCAGTACTTC
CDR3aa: CASRGQGVSYEQYF

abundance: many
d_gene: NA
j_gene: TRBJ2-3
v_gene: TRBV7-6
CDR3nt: TGTGCCAGCAGCCCTGCGGAAGGAGCGACAGATACGCAGTATTTT
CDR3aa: CASSPAEGATDTQYF

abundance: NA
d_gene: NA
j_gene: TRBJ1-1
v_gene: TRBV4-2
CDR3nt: TGTGCCAGCAGCCAAACCCCTACCGGGAGGGCTGAAGCTTTCTTT
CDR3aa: CASSQTPTGRAEAFF

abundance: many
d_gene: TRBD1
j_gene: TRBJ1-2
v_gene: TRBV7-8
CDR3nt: TGTGCCAGCAGCTTTGAGGGGGCCGGCGGCTACACCTTC
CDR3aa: CASSFEGAGGYTF

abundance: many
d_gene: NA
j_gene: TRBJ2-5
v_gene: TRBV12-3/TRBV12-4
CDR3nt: TGTGCCAGCAGGCAGCCCCCACCTAATGTTGAGACCCAGTACTTC
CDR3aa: CASRQPPPNVETQYF

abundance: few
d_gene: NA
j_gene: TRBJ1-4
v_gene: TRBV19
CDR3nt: TGTGCCAGTAGTATCAGCACGAGACTGTTTTTT
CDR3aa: CASSISTRLFF

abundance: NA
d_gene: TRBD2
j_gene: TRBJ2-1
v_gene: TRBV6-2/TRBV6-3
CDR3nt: TGTGCCAGCAGAAAAGGCGGGGGGTCCTACAATGAGCAGTTCTTC
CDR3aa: CASRKGGGSYNEQFF

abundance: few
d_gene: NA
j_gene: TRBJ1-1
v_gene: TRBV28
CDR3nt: TGTGCCAGCACTGCGGACACTGAAGCTTTCTTT
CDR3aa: CASTADTEAFF

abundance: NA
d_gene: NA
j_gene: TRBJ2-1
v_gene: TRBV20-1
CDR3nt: TGCAGTGTCTCGACTCGCTACAATGAGCAGTTCTTC
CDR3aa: CSVSTRYNEQFF

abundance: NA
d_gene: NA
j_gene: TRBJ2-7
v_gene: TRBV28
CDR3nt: TGTGCCAGCAGTTTAGGCGGGAACGTTCTCTACGAGCAGTACTTC
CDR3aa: CASSLGGNVLYEQYF

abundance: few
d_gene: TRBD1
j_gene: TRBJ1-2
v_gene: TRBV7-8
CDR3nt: TGTGCCAGCAGCAAAGAACAGGGGATTGGTGGCTACACCTTC
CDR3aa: CASSKEQGIGGYTF

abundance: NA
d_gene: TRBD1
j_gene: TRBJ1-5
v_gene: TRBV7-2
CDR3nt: TGTGCCAGCAGCCCAGGGGGGACAGGGGGCTATCAGCCCCAGCATTTT
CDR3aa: CASSPGGTGGYQPQHF

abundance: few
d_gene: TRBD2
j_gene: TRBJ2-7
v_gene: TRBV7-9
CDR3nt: TGTGCCAGCAGCCCTAGCGGGCCGTCCTACGAGCAGTACTTC
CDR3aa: CASSPSGPSYEQYF

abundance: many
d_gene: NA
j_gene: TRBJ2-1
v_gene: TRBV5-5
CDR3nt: TGTGCCAGCAGCTTGGAGGGCAGCAGCTCCTACAATGAGCAGTTCTTC
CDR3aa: CASSLEGSSSYNEQFF

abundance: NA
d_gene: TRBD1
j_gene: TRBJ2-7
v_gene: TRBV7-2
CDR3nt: TGTGCCAGCAGCTTAGGTGTCGGACAGGGTTACGAGCAGTACTTC
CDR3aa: CASSLGVGQGYEQYF

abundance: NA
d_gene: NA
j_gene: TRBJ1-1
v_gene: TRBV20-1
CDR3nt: TGCAGTGCTAGTGGAGGGTTACTCACTGAAGCTTTCTTT
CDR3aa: CSASGGLLTEAFF

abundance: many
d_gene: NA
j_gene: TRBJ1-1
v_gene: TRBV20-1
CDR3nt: TGCAGTGCACCCGGACAGTCGGACACTGAAGCTTTCTTT
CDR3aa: CSAPGQSDTEAFF

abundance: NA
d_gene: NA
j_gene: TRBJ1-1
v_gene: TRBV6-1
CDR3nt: TGTGCCAGCAGTGAACGGAAAGGGATGGCCACTGAAGCTTTCTTT
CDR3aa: CASSERKGMATEAFF

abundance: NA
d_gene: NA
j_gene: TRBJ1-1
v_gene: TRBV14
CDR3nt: TGTGCCAGCAGCCAAATCATGAACACTGAAGCTTTCTTT
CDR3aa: CASSQIMNTEAFF

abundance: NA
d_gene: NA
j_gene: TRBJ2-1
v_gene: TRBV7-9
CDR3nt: TGTGCCAGCAGCTTATATGGGCCGGGCGAGCAGTTCTTC
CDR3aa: CASSLYGPGEQFF

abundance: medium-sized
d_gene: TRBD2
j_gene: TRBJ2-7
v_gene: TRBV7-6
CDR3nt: TGTGCCAGCAGCCAGGGACTAGCGGGAGGCGAATACGAGCAGTACTTC
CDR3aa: CASSQGLAGGEYEQYF

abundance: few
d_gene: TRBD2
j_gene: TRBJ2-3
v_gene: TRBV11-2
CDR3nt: TGTGCCAGCAGCTTAGGTTCAAGCGGGACCTTCACAGATACGCAGTATTTT
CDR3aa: CASSLGSSGTFTDTQYF